These T cell receptor beta chains were read from a single sample in a study of technical replicates of blood from a few donors. Measured with immunoSEQ multiplex PCR; TCRdb has only the in-frame clones, and not every one. The table includes around 86,000 clones, 96% detected once. The sequenced material came from T cells isolated from PBMCs. These receptors were taken from a human donor in good health. Each CDR3 is given with its conserved first and last residue.

>TRBV9
CASSASGGEETQYF
>TRBV4-1
CASSQDSRGGTEAFF
>TRBV28
CASLARAPLYEQYF
>TRBV20-1
CSARFDSEAFF
>TRBV2
CASSEPRQPQHF
>TRBV6-1
CASSGRGQGVIGGYTF
>TRBV19
CASSIGVFLQGYGYTF
>TRBV9
CASSDPGTSGNTGELFF
>TRBV12-5
CASGFGTELNTLNTEAFF
>TRBV5-1
CASSAGTQFYEQYF
>TRBV5-1
CASSRGDRSYNEQFF
>TRBV5-1
CASSTLLTLGQNTEAFF
>TRBV7-9
CASSLGGGAYEQFF
>TRBV14
CASSQDAQGSADTQYF
>TRBV28
CASSLSVSGANVLTF
>TRBV28
CASSLHRAESNNTEAFF
>TRBV18
CASSPTRDSGGTAQHF
>TRBV15
CATSRSNRGIQETQYF
>TRBV6-5
CASSYFWGPNNEQFF
>TRBV15
CATSRGTSGTQETQYF